The 13 T cell receptor beta chains in this list originate from one sample, sequenced in a study of blood T cell repertoires in COVID-19. Produced via immunoSEQ multiplex PCR; TCRdb's table is partial and in-frame only. The data hold about 110,000 clones, with around 88% observed a single time. The source material was peripheral blood. These receptors all come from a woman aged 45-59 years with active or convalescent COVID-19.

The chain couples TRBV5-1 to TRBJ2-5; TRBD1 matches at 8 bases. Trimming cost V 2 bases and J 2 bases; bases outside gene matches: 2. The germline V gene encodes CDR1 SGHRS and CDR2 YFSETQ. CDR3 length equals 14 residues. CDR3 region: CASSLQGVQETQYF. In nucleotides, the CDR3 is TGCGCCAGCAGCTTACAGGGGGTTCAAGAGACCCAGTACTTC.

The chain has TRBV18 and TRBJ1-1, with a weak D call TRBD1 (6 bases). CDR3 length: 13 residues. Germline-derived CDR1 and CDR2 are KGHSH and LQKENI. Trimming removed 3 bases from V and 6 bases from J, with 11 bases in between. The CDR3 loop reads CASSPDSFAEAFF. CDR3 nucleotides: TGTGCCAGCTCACCGGACAGTTTCGCTGAAGCTTTCTTT. The full variable domain, completed using reference TRBV18 and TRBJ1-1, is NAGVMQNPRHLVRRRGQEARLRCSPMKGHSHVYWYRQLPEEGLKFMVYLQKENIIDESGMPKERFSAEFPKEGPSILRIQQVVRGDSAAYFCASSPDSFAEAFFGQGTRLTVV.

V and J are TRBV9 and TRBJ1-1; unclear D gene. This CDR3 region has 15 residues. Trimming pared 4 bases from V and 5 bases from J, leaving 18 bases between. CDR1 and CDR2 (germline): SGDLS, YYNGEE. This CDR3 is CASSTHGVDGTEAFF. The CDR3 DNA is TGTGCCAGCAGCACACACGGGGTCGACGGGACTGAAGCTTTCTTT.

This clone came up a few times. This chain joins TRBV7-2 and TRBJ2-7; no definite D call. Germline CDR1 reads SGHTA; CDR2 reads FQGNSA. The CDR3 consists of 11 residues. Trimming shortened V by 2 bases and J by 6 bases, and 5 bases separated the two germline ends. CDR3 DNA: TGTGCCAGCAGCTTATCTTTCGAGCAGTACTTC. As protein: CASSLSFEQYF.

This chain joins TRBV19 and TRBJ1-4, with D possibly being TRBD1 (6 bases). The CDR3 sequence is 17 residues long. Trimming stripped 4 bases from V and 0 bases from J, with 15 bases between. The germline V gene has CDR1 LNHDA and CDR2 SQIVND (reference sequence). CDR3 sequence: CASSTGQTKSTNEKLFF. CDR3 DNA: TGTGCCAGTAGTACCGGACAGACGAAGTCAACTAATGAAAAACTGTTTTTT.

The gene calls are TRBV15 and TRBJ2-3, with D tentatively TRBD2 (6 bases). V lost 5 bases, J lost 5 bases, and 20 bases lay in between. This CDR3 has 16 residues. Germline lookup yields CDR1 LNHNV and CDR2 YYDKDF (reference sequence). This CDR3 is CATSLIGDFGIDTQYF. The DNA of the CDR3 is TGTGCCACCAGCCTCATCGGGGACTTCGGGATAGATACGCAGTATTTT.

The V and J genes are TRBV6-2 or TRBV6-3 and TRBJ1-5; D remains unclear. V gave up 4 bases and J gave up 0 bases, with 13 bases separating them. The CDR3 is 16 residues long. Germline V lookup: CDR1 MNHEY, CDR2 SVGEGT. CDR3 loop: CASSFPGVHSNQPQHF. The CDR3 region has the DNA TGTGCCAGCAGTTTCCCGGGAGTTCATAGCAATCAGCCCCAGCATTTT.

The chain is built from TRBV27 and TRBJ2-7, with D possibly being TRBD2 (6 bases). The V gene's germline CDR1 is MNHEY and CDR2 SMNVEV (reference sequence). Trimming took 6 bases from V and 7 from J, leaving 16 bases between them. CDR3 length equals 13 residues. CDR3 nucleotides: TGTGCCAGCAGGCGGGACTCGACGGGGGAGCAGTACTTC. Its translation: CASRRDSTGEQYF.

The CDR3 nucleotides read TGTGCCAGCAGCCCGTGGACAGGGGCTGAAAACTATGGCTACACCTTC. Its protein product is CASSPWTGAENYGYTF. V usage is TRBV9 and J usage is TRBJ1-2, with TRBD1 identical over 9 bases. Germline V gene data show CDR1 as SGDLS and CDR2 as YYNGEE. The CDR3 is 16 residues long. Unmatched junction bases numbered 9, after V lost 4 bases and J lost 2 bases.

The chain links TRBV6-1 to TRBJ2-1, with D hard to call. The CDR3 extends over 15 amino acids. The V gene lost 2 bases and the J gene lost 6 bases, with 14 bases spanning the gap. Germline CDR1 MNHNS, CDR2 SASEGT. The CDR3 region has the DNA TGTGCCAGCAGTGAAAACTACCGAGTGATCAATGAGCAGTTCTTC. Its protein is CASSENYRVINEQFF.

The DNA of the CDR3 is TGTGCCAGCAGTTATTCGACAGGCCGCTTGGACTATGGCTACACCTTC. This encodes CASSYSTGRLDYGYTF. The genes are TRBV9 and TRBJ1-2; TRBD1 is a possible D gene (6 bases). V gave up 5 bases and J gave up 3 bases, with 20 bases separating them. This CDR3 has 16 residues. CDR1 and CDR2 from the germline V gene are SGDLS and YYNGEE.

V and J are TRBV19 and TRBJ2-5; D is possibly TRBD2 (5 bases). V was cut by 3 bases and J by 7 bases, with 18 bases left in between. CDR3 length: 15 amino acids. CDR1 is LNHDA and CDR2 is SQIVND in the germline V gene (reference sequence). CDR3: CASSIRGPRPGTQYF. CDR3 nucleotide sequence: TGTGCCAGTAGTATTCGCGGGCCCCGCCCGGGGACCCAGTACTTC.

This chain uses TRBV10-3 with TRBJ2-3; a weak D match, TRBD1 (6 bases). This CDR3 spans 16 amino acids. V dropped 3 bases and J dropped 0 bases, with 13 bases sitting between them. From germline, CDR1 is ENHRY and CDR2 SYGVKD. The DNA of the CDR3 is TGTGCCATCAGTGATTCCAGGGGTCCTAGCACAGATACGCAGTATTTT. Its translation is CAISDSRGPSTDTQYF.